The T cell receptor beta chain under discussion was sequenced for a study of cytomegalovirus exposure and HLA in healthy donors. Germline loops: CDR1 SNHLY, CDR2 FYNNEI. Trimming took off 4 bases at V and 2 bases at J, with 5 bases between the two ends. The CDR3 extends over 12 amino acids. Primers: 60 Vbeta forward and 13 Jbeta reverse. Repertoires were generated with immunoSEQ multiplex PCR, while TCRdb's copy carries only in-frame clones and drops some. The table lists some 160,000 clones, over 75% of them singletons, with around 2.3% in the top ten. This clone was counted between two and nine times. Antigen: not known. Study-wide results and caveats: Analyzed later, most CMV-associated TCR beta chains appeared HLA-restricted.

Sequencing was carried out using PBMCs. The sequence derives from a male donor in good health and CMV-seronegative. The genes are TRBV2 and TRBJ1-2; D gene ambiguous. The CDR3 coding sequence is TGTGCCAGCAGTGCCCAGAACTATGGCTACACCTTC. It is translated as CASSAQNYGYTF.